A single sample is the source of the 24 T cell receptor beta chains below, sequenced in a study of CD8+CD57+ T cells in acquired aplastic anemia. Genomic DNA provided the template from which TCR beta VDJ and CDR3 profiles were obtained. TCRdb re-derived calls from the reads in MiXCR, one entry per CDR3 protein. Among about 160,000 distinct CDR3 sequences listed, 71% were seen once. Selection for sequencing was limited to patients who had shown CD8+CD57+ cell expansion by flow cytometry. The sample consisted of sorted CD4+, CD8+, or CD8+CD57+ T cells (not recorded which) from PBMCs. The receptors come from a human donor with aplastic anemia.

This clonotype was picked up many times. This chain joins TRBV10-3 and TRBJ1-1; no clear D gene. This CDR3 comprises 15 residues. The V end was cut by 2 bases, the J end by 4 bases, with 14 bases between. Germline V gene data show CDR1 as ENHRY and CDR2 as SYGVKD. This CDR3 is CAISEEVTVRTEAFF. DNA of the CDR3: TGTGCCATCAGTGAGGAGGTAACAGTTCGCACTGAAGCTTTCTTT.

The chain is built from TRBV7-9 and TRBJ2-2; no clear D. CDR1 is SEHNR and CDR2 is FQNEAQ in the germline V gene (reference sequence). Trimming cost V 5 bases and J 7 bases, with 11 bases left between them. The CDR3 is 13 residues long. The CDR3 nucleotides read TGTGCCAGCAGCCTAACAACCTACGGGGAGCTGTTTTTT. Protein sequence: CASSLTTYGELFF.

The CDR3 bases are TGCGCCAGCAGCTTCTCTGGAGGACAGGGAAGATCACCCCTCCACTTT. Translating it yields CASSFSGGQGRSPLHF. The genes are TRBV5-1 and TRBJ1-6, with 8 positions matching TRBD1. The CDR3 runs to 16 residues. The V segment lost 2 bases and the J segment 10 bases; nucleotides outside the gene matches: 11. Germline assignment: CDR1 SGHRS and CDR2 YFSETQ.

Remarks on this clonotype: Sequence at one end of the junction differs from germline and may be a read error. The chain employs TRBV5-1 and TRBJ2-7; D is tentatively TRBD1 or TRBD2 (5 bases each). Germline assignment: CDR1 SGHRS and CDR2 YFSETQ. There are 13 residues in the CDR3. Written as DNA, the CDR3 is TGTGCTAGCAGCCGGGACGGCTCCTACGAGCAGTACTTC. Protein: CASSRDGSYEQYF.

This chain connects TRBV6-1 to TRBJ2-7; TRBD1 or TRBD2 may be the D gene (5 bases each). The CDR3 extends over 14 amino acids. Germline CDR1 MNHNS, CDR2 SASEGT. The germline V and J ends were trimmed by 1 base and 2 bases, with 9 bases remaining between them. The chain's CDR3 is CASSEGRGAYEQYF. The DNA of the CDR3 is TGTGCCAGCAGTGAAGGTCGAGGGGCCTACGAGCAGTACTTC.

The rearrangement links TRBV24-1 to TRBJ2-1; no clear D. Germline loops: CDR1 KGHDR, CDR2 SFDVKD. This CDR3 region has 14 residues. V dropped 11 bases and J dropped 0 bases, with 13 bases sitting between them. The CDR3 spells CASKGTSSYNEQFF. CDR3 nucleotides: TGTGCCAGCAAAGGAACAAGCTCCTACAATGAGCAGTTCTTC.

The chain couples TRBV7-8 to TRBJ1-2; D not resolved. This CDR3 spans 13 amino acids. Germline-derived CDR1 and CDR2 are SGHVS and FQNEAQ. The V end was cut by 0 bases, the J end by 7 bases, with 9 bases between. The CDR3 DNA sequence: TGTGCCAGCAGCTTAGCCTTATCGGGTGGCTACACCTTC. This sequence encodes CASSLALSGGYTF.

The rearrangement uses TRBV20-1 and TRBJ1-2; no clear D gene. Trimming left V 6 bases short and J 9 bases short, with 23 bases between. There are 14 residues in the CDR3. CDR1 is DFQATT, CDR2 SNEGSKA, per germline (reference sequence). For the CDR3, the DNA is TGCAGTGCCAGAACGGGCCTGGGTTCAGTAAGCTACACCTTC. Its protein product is CSARTGLGSVSYTF.

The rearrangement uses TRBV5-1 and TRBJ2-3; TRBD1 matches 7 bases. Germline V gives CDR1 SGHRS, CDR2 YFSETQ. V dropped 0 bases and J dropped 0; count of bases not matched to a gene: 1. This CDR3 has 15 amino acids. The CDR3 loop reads CASSLGQGSTDTQYF. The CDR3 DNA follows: TGCGCCAGCAGCTTGGGACAGGGTAGCACAGATACGCAGTATTTT.

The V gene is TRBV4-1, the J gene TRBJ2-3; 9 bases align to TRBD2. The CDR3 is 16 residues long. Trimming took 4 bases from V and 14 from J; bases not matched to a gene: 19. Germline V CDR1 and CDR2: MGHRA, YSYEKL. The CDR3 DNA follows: TGCGCCAGCAGCCCCTCAGCGGGGGGTTTGTCATTCGTGGGGTATTTT. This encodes CASSPSAGGLSFVGYF.

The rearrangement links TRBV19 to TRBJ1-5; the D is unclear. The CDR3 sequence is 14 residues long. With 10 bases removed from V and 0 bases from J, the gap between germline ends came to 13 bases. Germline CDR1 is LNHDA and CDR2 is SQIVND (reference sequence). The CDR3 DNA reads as TGTGCCACCAGGAGGGTGTATAGCAATCAGCCCCAGCATTTT. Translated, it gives CATRRVYSNQPQHF.

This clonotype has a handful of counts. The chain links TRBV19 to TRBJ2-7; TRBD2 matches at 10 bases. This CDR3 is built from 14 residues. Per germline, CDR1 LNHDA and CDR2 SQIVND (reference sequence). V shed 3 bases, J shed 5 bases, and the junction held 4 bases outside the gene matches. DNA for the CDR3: TGTGCCAGTAGTATCAGGGGACTAGCGCACGAGCAGTACTTC. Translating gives CASSIRGLAHEQYF.

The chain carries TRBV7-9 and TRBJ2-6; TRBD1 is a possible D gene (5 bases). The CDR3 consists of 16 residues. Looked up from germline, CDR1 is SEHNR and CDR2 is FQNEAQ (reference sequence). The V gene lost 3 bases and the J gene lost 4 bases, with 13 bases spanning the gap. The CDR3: CASSLLKGAGANVLTF. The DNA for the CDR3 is TGTGCCAGCAGCTTGCTAAAAGGGGCCGGGGCCAACGTCCTGACTTTC.

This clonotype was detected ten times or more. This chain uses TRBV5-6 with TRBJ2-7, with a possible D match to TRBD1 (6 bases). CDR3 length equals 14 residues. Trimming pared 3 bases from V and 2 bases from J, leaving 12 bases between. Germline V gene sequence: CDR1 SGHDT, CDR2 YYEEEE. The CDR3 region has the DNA TGTGCCAGCAGCTATTCTAGACAGGCCTACGAGCAGTACGTC. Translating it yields CASSYSRQAYEQYV.

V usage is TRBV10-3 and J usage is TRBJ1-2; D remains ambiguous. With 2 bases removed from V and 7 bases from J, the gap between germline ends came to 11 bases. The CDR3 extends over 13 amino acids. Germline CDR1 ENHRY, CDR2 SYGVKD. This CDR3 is CAISEPGRRGYTF. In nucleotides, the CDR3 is TGTGCCATCAGTGAGCCTGGGAGGCGTGGCTACACCTTC.

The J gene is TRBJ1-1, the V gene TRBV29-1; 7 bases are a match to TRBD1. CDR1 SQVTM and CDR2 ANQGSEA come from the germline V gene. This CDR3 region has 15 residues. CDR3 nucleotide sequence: TGCAGTGCTAGAGATGGACAGGCCGGGAACACTGAAGCTTTCTTT. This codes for CSARDGQAGNTEAFF.

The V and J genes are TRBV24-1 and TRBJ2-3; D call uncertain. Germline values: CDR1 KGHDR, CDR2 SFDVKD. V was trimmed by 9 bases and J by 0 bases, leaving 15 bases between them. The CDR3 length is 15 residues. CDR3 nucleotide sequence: TGTGCCACCGAAGGCTCCCATTCTAGCACAGATACGCAGTATTTT. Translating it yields CATEGSHSSTDTQYF.

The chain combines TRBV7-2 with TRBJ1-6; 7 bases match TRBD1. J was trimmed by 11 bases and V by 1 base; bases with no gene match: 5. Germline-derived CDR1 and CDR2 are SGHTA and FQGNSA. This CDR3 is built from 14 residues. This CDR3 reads CASSLDTGVPPLHF. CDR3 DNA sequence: TGTGCCAGCAGCTTAGATACAGGGGTGCCACCCCTCCACTTT.

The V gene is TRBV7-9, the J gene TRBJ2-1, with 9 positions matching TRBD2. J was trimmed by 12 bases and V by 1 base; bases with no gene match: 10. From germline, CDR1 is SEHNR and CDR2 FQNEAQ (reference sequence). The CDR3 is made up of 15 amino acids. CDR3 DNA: TGTGCCAGCAGCTTAGATAGCGGGAGAGGGGGGCGGCAGTTCTTC. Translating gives CASSLDSGRGGRQFF.

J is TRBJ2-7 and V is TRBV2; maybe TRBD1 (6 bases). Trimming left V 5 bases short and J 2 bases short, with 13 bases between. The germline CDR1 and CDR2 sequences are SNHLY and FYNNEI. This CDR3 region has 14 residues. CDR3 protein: CASSSEDRPYEQYF. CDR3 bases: TGTGCCAGCAGTTCTGAGGACAGACCCTACGAGCAGTACTTC.

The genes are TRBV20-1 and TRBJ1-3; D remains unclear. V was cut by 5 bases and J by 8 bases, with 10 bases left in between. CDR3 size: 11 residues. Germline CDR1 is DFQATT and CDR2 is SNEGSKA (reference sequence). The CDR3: CSAFIGHTIYF. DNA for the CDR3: TGCAGTGCTTTTATTGGTCACACCATATATTTT.

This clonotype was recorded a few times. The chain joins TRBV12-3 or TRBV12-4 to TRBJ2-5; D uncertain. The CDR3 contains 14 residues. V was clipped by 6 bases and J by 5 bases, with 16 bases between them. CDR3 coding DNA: TGTGCCAGCAGCCCAGGTGGATATGGCGAGACCCAGTACTTC. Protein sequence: CASSPGGYGETQYF.

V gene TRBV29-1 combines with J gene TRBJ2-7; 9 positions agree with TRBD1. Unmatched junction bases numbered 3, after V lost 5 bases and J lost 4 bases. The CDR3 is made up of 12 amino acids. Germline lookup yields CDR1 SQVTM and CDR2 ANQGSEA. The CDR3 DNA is TGCAGCGTTTGGGGACAGGGATACGAGCAGTACTTC. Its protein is CSVWGQGYEQYF.

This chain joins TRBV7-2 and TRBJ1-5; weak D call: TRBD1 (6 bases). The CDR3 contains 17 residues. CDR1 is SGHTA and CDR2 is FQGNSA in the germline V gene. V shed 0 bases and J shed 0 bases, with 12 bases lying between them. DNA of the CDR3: TGTGCCAGCAGCTTAGCCCAGGGACACCTTAGCAATCAGCCCCAGCATTTT. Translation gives CASSLAQGHLSNQPQHF. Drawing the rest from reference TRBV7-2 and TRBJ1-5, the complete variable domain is GAGVSQSPSNKVTEKGKDVELRCDPISGHTALYWYRQSLGQGLEFLIYFQGNSAPDKSGLPSDRFSAERTGGSVSTLTIQRTQQEDSAVYLCASSLAQGHLSNQPQHFGDGTRLSIL.